This T cell receptor (beta chain) originates from a study of T cells in Graves' hyperthyroidism and ophthalmopathy. Study results and limitations: The model predicted ophthalmopathy a median around 6 months before onset.

V shed 6 bases and J 3 bases; nucleotides not matched to a gene: 10. The CDR3 runs to 15 residues. Germline CDR1 is WSHSY and CDR2 is SAAADI. Concerning this clonotype: Its target is not known.

Amplified TCR beta CDR3 regions came from RNA transcripts. RT-PCR in the first round (using the HTBI primer set) targeted the TCR CDR3. TCRdb re-analysed the multiplex PCR reads in MiXCR, keeping a single row per CDR3 protein. The sample has 550,000 to 600,000 distinct CDR3 sequences; about 45% are singletons. The source of this sequence is an adult woman with Graves' disease, either hyperthyroidism or ophthalmopathy (not recorded which). What was sequenced was peripheral blood or thyroid tissue (not recorded which). The chain joins TRBV10-2 to TRBJ2-7, with TRBD1 identical over 8 bases. The CDR3 DNA is TGCGCCAGCAGCCAAGACGGCGGGACAGGCTACGAGCAGTACTTC. It yields the protein CASSQDGGTGYEQYF.